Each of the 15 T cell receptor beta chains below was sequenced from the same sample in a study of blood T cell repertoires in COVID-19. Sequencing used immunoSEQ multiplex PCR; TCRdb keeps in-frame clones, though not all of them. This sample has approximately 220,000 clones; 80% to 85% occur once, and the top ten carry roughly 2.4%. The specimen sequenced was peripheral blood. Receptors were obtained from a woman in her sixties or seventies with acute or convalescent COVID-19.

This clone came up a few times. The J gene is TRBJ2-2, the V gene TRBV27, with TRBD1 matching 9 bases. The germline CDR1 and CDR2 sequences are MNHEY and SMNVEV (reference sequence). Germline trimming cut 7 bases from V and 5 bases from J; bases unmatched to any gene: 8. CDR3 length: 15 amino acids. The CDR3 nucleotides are TGTGCCAGCACCCCCGGGACAGGGACTACCGGGGAGCTGTTTTTT. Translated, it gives CASTPGTGTTGELFF.

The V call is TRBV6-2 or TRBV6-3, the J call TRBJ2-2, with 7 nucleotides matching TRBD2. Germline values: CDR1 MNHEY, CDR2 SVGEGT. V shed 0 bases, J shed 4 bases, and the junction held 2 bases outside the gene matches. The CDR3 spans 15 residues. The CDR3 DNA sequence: TGTGCCAGCAGTTACTCTTGGGGGGGCACCGGGGAGCTGTTTTTT. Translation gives CASSYSWGGTGELFF.

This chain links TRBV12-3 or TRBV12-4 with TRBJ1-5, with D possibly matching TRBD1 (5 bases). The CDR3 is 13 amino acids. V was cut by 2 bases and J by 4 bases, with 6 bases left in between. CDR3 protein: CASSLRGNQPQHF. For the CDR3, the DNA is TGTGCCAGCAGTTTACGGGGGAATCAGCCCCAGCATTTT.

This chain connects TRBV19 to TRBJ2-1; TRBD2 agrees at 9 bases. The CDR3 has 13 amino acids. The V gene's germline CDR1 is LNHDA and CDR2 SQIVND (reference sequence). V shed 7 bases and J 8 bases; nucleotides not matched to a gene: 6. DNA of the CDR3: TGTGCCAGTATTGGCGGGGGGGTCTATGAGCAGTTCTTC. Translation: CASIGGGVYEQFF. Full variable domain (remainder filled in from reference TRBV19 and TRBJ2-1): DGGITQSPKYLFRKEGQNVTLSCEQNLNHDAMYWYRQDPGQGLRLIYYSQIVNDFQKGDIAEGYSVSREKKESFPLTVTSAQKNPTAFYLCASIGGGVYEQFFGPGTRLTVL.

In DNA form, the CDR3 reads TGTGCCAGCAGTTATGGGGGGGGTCTGAATTCACCCCTCCACTTT. Amino acids: CASSYGGGLNSPLHF. The chain combines TRBV6-2 or TRBV6-3 with TRBJ1-6; D possibly corresponds to TRBD1 (5 bases). This CDR3 is built from 15 residues. Germline lookup yields CDR1 MNHEY and CDR2 SVGEGT. Trimming removed 3 bases at V and 7 bases at J, with 13 bases between.

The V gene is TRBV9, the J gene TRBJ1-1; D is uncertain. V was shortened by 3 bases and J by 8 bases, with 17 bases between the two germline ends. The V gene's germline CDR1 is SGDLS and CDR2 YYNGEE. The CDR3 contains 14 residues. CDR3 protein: CASSAHLGTGEAFF. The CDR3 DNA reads TGTGCCAGCAGCGCCCACCTCGGAACGGGAGAAGCTTTCTTT. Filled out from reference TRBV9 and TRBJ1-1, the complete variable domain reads DSGVTQTPKHLITATGQRVTLRCSPRSGDLSVYWYQQSLDQGLQFLIQYYNGEERAKGNILERFSAQQFPDLHSELNLSSLELGDSALYFCASSAHLGTGEAFFGQGTRLTVV.

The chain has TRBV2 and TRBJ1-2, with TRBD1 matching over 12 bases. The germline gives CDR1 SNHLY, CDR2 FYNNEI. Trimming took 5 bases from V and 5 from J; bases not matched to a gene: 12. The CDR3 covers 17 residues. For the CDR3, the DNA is TGTGCCAGCAGTACTTTCGGGACAGGGGGCGGAGGGTATGGCTACACCTTC. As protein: CASSTFGTGGGGYGYTF.

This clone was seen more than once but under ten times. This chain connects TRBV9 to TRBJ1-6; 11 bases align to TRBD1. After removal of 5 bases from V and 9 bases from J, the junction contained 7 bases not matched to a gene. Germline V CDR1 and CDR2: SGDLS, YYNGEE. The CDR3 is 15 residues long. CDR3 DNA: TGTGCCAGCAGTACGTCAGGGACAGGGGGTTCACCCCTCCACTTT. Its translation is CASSTSGTGGSPLHF.

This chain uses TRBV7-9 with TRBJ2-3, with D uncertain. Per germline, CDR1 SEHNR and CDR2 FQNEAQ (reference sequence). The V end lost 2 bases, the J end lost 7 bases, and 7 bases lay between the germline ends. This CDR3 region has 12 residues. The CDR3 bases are TGTGCCAGCAGCTTATCCGGTTATACGCAGTATTTT. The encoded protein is CASSLSGYTQYF.

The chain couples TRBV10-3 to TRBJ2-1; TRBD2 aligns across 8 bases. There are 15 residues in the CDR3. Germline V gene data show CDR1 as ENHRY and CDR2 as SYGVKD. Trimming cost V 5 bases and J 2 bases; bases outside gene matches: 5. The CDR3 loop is CAISFKGLAYNEQFF. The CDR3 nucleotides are TGTGCCATCAGTTTTAAGGGACTAGCCTACAATGAGCAGTTCTTC.

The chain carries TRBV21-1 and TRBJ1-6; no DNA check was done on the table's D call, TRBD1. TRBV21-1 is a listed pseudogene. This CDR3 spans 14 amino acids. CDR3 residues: CASRRDRGDSPLHF. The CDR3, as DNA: TGTGCCTCACGCCGGGACAGGGGTGATTCACCCCTCCACTTT.

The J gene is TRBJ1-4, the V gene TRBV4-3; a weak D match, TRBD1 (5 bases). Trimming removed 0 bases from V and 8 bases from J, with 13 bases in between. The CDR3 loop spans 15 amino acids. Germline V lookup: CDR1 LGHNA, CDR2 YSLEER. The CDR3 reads CASSQEGRGHEKLFF. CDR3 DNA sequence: TGCGCCAGCAGCCAAGAAGGGAGGGGTCACGAAAAACTGTTTTTT.

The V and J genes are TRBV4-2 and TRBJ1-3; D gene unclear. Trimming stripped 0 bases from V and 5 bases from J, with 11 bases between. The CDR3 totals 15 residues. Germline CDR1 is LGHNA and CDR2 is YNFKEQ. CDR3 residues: CASSQEEGNRNTIYF. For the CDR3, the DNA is TGTGCCAGCAGCCAAGAAGAGGGAAATCGAAACACCATATATTTT.

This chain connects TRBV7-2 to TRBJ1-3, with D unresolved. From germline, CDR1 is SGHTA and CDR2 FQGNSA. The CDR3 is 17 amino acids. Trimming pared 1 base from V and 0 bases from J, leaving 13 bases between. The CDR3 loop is CASSLVEGLVSGNTIYF. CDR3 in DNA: TGTGCCAGCAGCTTAGTGGAGGGTTTAGTCTCTGGAAACACCATATATTTT.

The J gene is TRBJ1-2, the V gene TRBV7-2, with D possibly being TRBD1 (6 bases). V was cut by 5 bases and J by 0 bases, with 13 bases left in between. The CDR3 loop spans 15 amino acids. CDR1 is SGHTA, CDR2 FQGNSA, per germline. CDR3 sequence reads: CASSQTDRTNYGYTF. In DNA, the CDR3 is TGTGCCAGCAGCCAGACGGACAGAACTAACTATGGCTACACCTTC. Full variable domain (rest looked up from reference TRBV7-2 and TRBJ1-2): GAGVSQSPSNKVTEKGKDVELRCDPISGHTALYWYRQSLGQGLEFLIYFQGNSAPDKSGLPSDRFSAERTGGSVSTLTIQRTQQEDSAVYLCASSQTDRTNYGYTFGSGTRLTVV.